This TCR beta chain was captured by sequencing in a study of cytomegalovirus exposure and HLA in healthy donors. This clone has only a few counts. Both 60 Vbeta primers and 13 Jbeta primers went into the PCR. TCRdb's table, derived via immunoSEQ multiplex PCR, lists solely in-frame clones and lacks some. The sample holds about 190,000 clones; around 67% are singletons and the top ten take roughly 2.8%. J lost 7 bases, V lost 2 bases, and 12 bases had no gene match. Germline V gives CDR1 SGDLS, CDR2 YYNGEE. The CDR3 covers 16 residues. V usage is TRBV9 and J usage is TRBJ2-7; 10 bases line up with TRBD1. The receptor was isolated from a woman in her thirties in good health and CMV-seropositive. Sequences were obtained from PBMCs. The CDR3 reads CASSVGPGQGWGEQYF. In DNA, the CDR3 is TGTGCCAGCAGCGTCGGACCGGGACAGGGGTGGGGTGAGCAGTACTTC.